These T cell receptor beta chains were read from a single sample in a study of human T cells and chemical hapten exposure. TCRdb independently ran MiXCR on the RACE reads; one entry per CDR3 protein. The sample has some 90,000 distinct CDR3 sequences, about an eighth seen once; the top ten hold 3.2%. The material was whole blood, obtained in connection with sensitization to the hapten diphenylcyclopropenone (DPC). The origin of the receptors is a woman aged 35 to 49 with alopecia areata. Some clones in this sample may be carry-over from other donors' samples. The CDR3 runs from the conserved cysteine through the conserved F or W. Fields, in order: V gene, J gene, CDR3 protein.

TRBV30	TRBJ2-5	CAWSPGTSGVLQETQYF
TRBV3-1	TRBJ2-3	CASSQGGGITDTQYF
TRBV5-4	TRBJ1-1	CASSQSRPDTEAFF
TRBV20-1	TRBJ2-7	CSARETGTPSYEQYF
TRBV29-1	TRBJ2-3	CSVTRDSTDTQYF
TRBV19	TRBJ1-6	CASSISPGDNSPLHF
TRBV6-5	TRBJ2-7	CASIPGGGRSYEQYF
TRBV9	TRBJ2-3	CASSVEDTQYF
TRBV6-2/TRBV6-3	TRBJ2-5	CASRAADLETQYF
TRBV15	TRBJ2-7	CATSRVSHEQYF
TRBV20-1	TRBJ1-3	CSAGDSNSGNTIYF
TRBV7-9	TRBJ2-7	CASSLISSYEQYF
TRBV5-1	TRBJ2-1	CASSLVTGLYNEQFF
TRBV18	TRBJ2-7	CASSPFPGSYEQYF
TRBV7-2	TRBJ2-1	CASSSDRRVQFF
TRBV29-1	TRBJ2-3	CSVEGVEGGDTQYF
TRBV18	TRBJ2-5	CASSPPTGRQETQYF
TRBV7-2	TRBJ2-5	CASSFASGGGQETQYF
TRBV12-3/TRBV12-4	TRBJ1-2	CASSLGNYGYTF
TRBV5-1	TRBJ1-1	CASSSTAQNTEAFF
TRBV9	TRBJ1-1	CASSPPGTGKMNTEAFF
TRBV28	TRBJ2-7	CASSKYESGTLSHEQYF
TRBV7-9	TRBJ1-5	CASSGDPGTGAFNQPQHF
TRBV4-3	TRBJ1-2	CASSQGYYGYTF
TRBV2	TRBJ2-4	CASSEARLAGAKNIQYF
TRBV6-1	TRBJ2-3	CASSRGNTDTQYF
TRBV10-3	TRBJ2-7	CAIRGTGGDEQYF
TRBV30	TRBJ2-7	CAWSVKGLAGNSYEQYF
TRBV28	TRBJ2-2	CASSFGLLGTGELFF
TRBV5-1	TRBJ1-4	CASSLDGRGEKLFF
TRBV12-3/TRBV12-4	TRBJ2-3	CASSLTSRATDTQYF
TRBV20-1	TRBJ1-5	CSAPGRLGQPQHF
TRBV19	TRBJ2-3	CASSISVSVSTDTQYF
TRBV7-2	TRBJ2-2	CASSFRRANTGELFF
TRBV5-4	TRBJ2-5	CASSLRDIQETQNF
TRBV19	TRBJ2-1	CASTLGLPGGEQFF
TRBV18	TRBJ2-1	CASSPRPGTSGYNEQFF
TRBV12-3/TRBV12-4	TRBJ2-7	CASSLSAGTSYEQYF
TRBV12-3/TRBV12-4	TRBJ2-5	CASTPQSSDQETQYF
TRBV15	TRBJ1-1	CATSRDQWVGTEAFF
TRBV7-9	TRBJ2-1	CASSPRVGVDEQFF
TRBV7-9	TRBJ1-2	CASSPASGPHGYTF